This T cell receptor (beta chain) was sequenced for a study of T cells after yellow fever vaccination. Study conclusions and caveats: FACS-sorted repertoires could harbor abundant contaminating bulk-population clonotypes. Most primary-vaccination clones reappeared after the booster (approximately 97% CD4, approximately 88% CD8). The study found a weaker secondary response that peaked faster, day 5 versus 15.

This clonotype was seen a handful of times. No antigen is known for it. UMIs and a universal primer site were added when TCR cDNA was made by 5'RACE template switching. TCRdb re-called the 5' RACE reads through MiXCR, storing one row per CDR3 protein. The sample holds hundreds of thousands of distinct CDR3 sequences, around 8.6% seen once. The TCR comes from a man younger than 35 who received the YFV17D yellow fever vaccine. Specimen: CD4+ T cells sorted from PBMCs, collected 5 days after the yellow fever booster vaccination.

CDR3: CASSLPGQVYFRAFF. DNA of the CDR3: TGTGCCAGCAGCTTACCGGGACAGGTTTACTTTCGGGCTTTCTTT. The V and J genes are TRBV5-8 and TRBJ1-1, with 8 bases fitting TRBD1. CDR3 size: 15 residues. Germline CDR1 is SGHTS and CDR2 is YDEGEE. Trimming took 2 bases from V and 11 from J; bases not matched to a gene: 14.